Detailed here is one T cell receptor (beta chain). No antigen is known for it. J gave up 10 bases and V 0 bases, and 5 bases lay outside the gene matches. The CDR3 runs to 15 residues. Germline CDR1 and CDR2: LGHNA and YNFKEQ. The sorted Tregs were CD4+CD25+CD127-/low cells. Constant-region reverse primers amplified full-length variable regions, followed by semi-nested Nested Universal Primer A PCR. TCRdb re-called the 5' RACE reads with MiXCR, one entry per CDR3 protein. This table has about 57,000 distinct CDR3 sequences, less than 30% appearing once. Broader study findings: Tumor-infiltrating Treg TCR alpha and beta sequences overlapped most with tumor naive CD4+ T cells, then blood naive. The larger cohort examined one V-J beta rearrangement, not whole repertoires. Tumor memory CD4+ T cell TCR gene usage clustered with blood and lymph node memory CD4+ cells and lymph node naive CD4+ cells.

This sequence joins TRBV4-2 and TRBJ2-1; 11 bases are a match to TRBD2. This TCR was sampled from a female donor with breast cancer. The sample was tumor-infiltrating Tregs sorted from the breast tumor. This chain's CDR3 is CASSQDGTSGSEQFF. As DNA, the CDR3 is TGTGCCAGCAGCCAAGATGGAACTAGCGGGAGCGAGCAGTTCTTC.